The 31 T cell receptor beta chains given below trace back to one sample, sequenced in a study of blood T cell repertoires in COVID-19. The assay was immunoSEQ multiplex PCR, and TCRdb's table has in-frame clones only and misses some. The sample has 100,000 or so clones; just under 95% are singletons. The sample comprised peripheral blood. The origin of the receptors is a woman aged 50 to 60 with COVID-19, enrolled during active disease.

The CDR3 DNA is TGTGCCAGCAGCTTGGGACTAGCGGGGGGTCGCTCAGAGACCCAGTACTTC. It is translated as CASSLGLAGGRSETQYF. The chain employs TRBV5-4 and TRBJ2-5; 13 bases match TRBD2. After removal of 0 bases from V and 4 bases from J, the junction contained 6 bases not matched to a gene. There are 17 residues in the CDR3. Germline V gene data show CDR1 as SGHNT and CDR2 as YYREEE (reference sequence).

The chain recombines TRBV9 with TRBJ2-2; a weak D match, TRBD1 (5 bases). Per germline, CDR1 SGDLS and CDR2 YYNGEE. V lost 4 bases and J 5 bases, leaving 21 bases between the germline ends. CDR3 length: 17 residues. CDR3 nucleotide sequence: TGTGCCAGCAGCCTCATGGGGCAGGCTATAACAACCGGGGAGCTGTTTTTT. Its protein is CASSLMGQAITTGELFF.

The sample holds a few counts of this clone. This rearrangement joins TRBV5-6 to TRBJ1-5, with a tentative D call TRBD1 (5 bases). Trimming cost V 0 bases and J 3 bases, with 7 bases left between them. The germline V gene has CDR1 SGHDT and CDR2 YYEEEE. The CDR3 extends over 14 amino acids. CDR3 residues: CASSLAGINQPQHF. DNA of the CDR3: TGTGCCAGCAGCTTGGCAGGGATCAATCAGCCCCAGCATTTT.

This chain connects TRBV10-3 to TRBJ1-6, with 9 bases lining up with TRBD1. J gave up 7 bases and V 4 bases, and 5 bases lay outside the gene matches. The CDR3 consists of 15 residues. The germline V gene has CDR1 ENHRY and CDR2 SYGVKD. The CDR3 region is CAISGTGVSNSPLHF. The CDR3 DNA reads TGTGCCATCAGTGGGACAGGGGTTTCGAATTCACCCCTCCACTTT.

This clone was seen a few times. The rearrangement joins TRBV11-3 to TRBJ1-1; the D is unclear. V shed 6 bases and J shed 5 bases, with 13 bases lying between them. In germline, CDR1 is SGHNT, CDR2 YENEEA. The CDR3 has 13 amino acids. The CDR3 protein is CASRRDPKTEAFF. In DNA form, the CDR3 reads TGTGCCAGCAGGAGGGATCCTAAAACTGAAGCTTTCTTT. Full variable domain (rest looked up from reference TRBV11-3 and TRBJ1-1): EAGVVQSPRYKIIEKKQPVAFWCNPISGHNTLYWYLQNLGQGPELLIRYENEEAVDDSQLPKDRFSAERLKGVDSTLKIQPAELGDSAVYLCASRRDPKTEAFFGQGTRLTVV.

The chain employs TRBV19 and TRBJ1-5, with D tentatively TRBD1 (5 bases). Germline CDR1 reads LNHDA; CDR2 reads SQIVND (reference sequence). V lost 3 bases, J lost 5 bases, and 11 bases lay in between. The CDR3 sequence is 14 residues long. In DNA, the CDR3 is TGTGCCAGTAGTATTCGAACGGGGGATCAGCCCCAGCATTTT. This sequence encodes CASSIRTGDQPQHF.

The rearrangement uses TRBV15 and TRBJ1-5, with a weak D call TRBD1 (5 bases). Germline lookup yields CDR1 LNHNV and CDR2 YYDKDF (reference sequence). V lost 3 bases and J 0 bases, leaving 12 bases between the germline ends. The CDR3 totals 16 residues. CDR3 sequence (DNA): TGTGCCACCAGCAGTGGGGCAATTAATAGCAATCAGCCCCAGCATTTT. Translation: CATSSGAINSNQPQHF.

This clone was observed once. The CDR3 nucleotides read TGTGCCAGCAGCTTCGAAAGGACAGAGAACACTGAAGCTTTCTTT. Translating gives CASSFERTENTEAFF. The V gene is TRBV11-3, the J gene TRBJ1-1; possibly TRBD1 for D (6 bases). V was clipped by 3 bases and J by 1 base, with 12 bases between them. Germline lookup yields CDR1 SGHNT and CDR2 YENEEA. CDR3 length: 15 residues.

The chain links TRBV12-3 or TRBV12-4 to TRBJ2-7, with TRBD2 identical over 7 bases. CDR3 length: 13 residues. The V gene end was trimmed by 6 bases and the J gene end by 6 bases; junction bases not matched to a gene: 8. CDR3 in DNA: TGTGCCAGCAGCTTCGGCGGGGGAGCCGAGCAGTACGTC. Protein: CASSFGGGAEQYV.

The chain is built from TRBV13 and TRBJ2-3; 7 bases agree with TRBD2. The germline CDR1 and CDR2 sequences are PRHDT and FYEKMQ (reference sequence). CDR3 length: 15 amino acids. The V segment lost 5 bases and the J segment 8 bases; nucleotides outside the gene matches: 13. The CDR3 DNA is TGTGCCAGCAGCCGTAGACTAGCTGGTGGGGTTACGCAGTATTTT. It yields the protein CASSRRLAGGVTQYF. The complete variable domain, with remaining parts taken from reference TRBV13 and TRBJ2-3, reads AAGVIQSPRHLIKEKRETATLKCYPIPRHDTVYWYQQGPGQDPQFLISFYEKMQSDKGSIPDRFSAQQFSDYHSELNMSSLELGDSALYFCASSRRLAGGVTQYFGPGTRLTVL.

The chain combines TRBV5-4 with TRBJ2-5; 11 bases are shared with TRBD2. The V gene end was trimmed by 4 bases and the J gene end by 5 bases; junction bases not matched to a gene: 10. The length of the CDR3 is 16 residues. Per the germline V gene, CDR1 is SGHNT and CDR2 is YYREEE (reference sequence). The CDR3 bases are TGTGCCAGCAGCGACCTTAGCGGGGGGGCCAGGGAGACCCAGTACTTC. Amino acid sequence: CASSDLSGGARETQYF.

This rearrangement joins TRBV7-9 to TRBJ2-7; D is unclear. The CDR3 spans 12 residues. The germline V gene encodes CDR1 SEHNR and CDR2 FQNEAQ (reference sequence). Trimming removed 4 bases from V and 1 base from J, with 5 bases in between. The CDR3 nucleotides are TGTGCCAGCAGCTCCTCGTCCTACGAGCAGTACTTC. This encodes CASSSSSYEQYF. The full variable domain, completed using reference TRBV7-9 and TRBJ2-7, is DTGVSQNPRHKITKRGQNVTFRCDPISEHNRLYWYRQTLGQGPEFLTYFQNEAQLEKSRLLSDRFSAERPKGSFSTLEIQRTEQGDSAMYLCASSSSSYEQYFGPGTRLTVT.

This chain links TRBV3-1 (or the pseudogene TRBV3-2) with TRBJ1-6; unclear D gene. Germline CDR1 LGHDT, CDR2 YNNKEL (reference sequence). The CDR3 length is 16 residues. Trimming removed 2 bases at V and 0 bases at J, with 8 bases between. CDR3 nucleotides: TGTGCCAGCAGCCAACTGAGGGCCTCCTATAATTCACCCCTCCACTTT. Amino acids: CASSQLRASYNSPLHF.

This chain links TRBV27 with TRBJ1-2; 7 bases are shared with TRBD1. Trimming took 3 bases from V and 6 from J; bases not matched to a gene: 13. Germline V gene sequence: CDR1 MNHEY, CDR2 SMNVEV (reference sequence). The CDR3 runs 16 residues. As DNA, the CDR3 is TGTGCCAGCAGTTTGTCAGGGGGAATCCATTTACATGGCTACACCTTC. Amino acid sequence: CASSLSGGIHLHGYTF.

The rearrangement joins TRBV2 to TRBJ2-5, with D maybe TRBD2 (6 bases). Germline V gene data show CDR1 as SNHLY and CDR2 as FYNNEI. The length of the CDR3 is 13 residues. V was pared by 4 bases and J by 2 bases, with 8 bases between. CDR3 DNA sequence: TGTGCCAGCAGTGGGGCGGGGCAAGAGACCCAGTACTTC. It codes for CASSGAGQETQYF.

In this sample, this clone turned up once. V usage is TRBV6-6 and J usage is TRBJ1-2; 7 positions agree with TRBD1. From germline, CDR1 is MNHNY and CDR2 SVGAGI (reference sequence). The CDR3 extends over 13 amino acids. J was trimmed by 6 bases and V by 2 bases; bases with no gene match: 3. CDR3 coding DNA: TGTGCCAGCAGTTACGACAGGGCAAATGGCTACACCTTC. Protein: CASSYDRANGYTF.

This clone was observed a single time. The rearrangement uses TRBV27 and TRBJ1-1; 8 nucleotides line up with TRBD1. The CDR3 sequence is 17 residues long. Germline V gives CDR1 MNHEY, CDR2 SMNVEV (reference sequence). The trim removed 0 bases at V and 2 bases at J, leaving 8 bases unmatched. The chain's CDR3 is CASSLSIRPGGNTEAFF. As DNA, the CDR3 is TGTGCCAGCAGTTTATCGATAAGGCCAGGGGGCAACACTGAAGCTTTCTTT.

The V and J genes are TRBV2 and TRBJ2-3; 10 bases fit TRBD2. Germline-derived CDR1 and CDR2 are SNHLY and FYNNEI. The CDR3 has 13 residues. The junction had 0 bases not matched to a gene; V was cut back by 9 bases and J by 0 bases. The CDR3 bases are TGTGCCAGTAGCGGGGGGAGCACAGATACGCAGTATTTT. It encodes CASSGGSTDTQYF.

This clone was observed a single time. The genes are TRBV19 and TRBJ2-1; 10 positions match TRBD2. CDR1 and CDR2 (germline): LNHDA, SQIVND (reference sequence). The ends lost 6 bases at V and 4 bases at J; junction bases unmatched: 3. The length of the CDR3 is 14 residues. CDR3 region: CASSPSGGYNEQFF. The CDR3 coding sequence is TGTGCCAGTAGCCCTAGCGGGGGTTACAATGAGCAGTTCTTC.

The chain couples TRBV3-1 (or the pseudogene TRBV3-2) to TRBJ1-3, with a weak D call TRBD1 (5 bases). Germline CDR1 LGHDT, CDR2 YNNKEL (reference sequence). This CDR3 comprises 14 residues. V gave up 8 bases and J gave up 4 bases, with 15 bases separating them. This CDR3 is CASGSLGAGNTIYF. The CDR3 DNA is TGTGCCAGCGGCTCCCTAGGGGCGGGAAACACCATATATTTT.

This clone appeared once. The CDR3 is CASSPFGRVPYEQYF. CDR3 sequence (DNA): TGTGCCAGCAGCCCTTTTGGCCGGGTGCCCTACGAGCAGTACTTC. The chain has TRBV27 and TRBJ2-7; the D is unclear. The CDR3 is made up of 15 amino acids. In germline, CDR1 is MNHEY, CDR2 SMNVEV (reference sequence). V dropped 6 bases and J dropped 2 bases, with 17 bases sitting between them.

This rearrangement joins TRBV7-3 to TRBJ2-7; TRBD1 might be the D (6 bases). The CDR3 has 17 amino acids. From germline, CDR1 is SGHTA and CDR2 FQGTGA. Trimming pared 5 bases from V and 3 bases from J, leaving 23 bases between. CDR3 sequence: CASSPAVVRDTDYEQYF. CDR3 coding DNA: TGTGCCAGCAGCCCCGCCGTCGTCCGGGACACAGACTACGAGCAGTACTTC.

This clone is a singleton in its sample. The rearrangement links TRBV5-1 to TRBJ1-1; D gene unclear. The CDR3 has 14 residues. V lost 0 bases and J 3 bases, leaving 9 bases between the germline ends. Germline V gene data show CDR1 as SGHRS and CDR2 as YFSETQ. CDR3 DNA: TGCGCCAGCAGCTTGGCCGGGTGGGACACTGAAGCTTTCTTT. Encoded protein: CASSLAGWDTEAFF.

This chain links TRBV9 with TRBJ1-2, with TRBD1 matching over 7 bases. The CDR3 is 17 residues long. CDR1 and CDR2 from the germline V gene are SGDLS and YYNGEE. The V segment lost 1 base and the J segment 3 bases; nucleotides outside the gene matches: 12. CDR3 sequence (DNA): TGTGCCAGCAGCGTACCCGCTTTCGGACAGGATCACTATGGCTACACCTTC. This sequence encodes CASSVPAFGQDHYGYTF.

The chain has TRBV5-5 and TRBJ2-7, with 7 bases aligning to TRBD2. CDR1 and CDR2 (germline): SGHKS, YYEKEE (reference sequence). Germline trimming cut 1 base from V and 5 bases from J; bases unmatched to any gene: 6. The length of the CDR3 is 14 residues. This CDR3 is CASSLRLAGDEQYF. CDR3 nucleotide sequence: TGTGCCAGCAGCTTGAGACTAGCTGGGGACGAGCAGTACTTC.

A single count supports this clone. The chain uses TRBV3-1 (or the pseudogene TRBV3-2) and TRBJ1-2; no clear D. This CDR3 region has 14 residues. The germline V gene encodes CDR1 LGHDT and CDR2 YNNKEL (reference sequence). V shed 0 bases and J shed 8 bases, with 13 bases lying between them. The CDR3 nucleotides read TGTGCCAGCAGCCAAGAGGGGAGGCCCATGGGCTACACCTTC. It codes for CASSQEGRPMGYTF.

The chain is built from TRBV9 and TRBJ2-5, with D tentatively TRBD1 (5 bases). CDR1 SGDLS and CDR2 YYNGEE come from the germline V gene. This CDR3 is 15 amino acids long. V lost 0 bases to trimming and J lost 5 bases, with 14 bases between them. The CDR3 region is CASSVVSSRGETQYF. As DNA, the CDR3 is TGTGCCAGCAGCGTAGTTTCTAGTAGGGGTGAGACCCAGTACTTC.

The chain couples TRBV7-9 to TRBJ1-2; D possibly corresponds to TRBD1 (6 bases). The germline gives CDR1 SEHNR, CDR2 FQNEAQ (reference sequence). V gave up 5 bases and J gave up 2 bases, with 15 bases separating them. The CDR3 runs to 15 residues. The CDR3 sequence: CASSPGTWANYGYTF. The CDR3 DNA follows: TGTGCCAGCAGCCCGGGGACATGGGCAAACTATGGCTACACCTTC.

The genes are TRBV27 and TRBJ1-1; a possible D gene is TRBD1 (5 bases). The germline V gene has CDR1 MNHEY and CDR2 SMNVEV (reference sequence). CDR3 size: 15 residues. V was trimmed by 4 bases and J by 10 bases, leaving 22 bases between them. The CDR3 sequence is CASSSSGGELYRAFF. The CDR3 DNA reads TGTGCCAGCAGTTCCTCTGGGGGGGAGCTTTACCGAGCTTTCTTT.

DNA for the CDR3: TGTGCCAGCAGTCCACAACGGGACAGGTTTTCAACTAATGAAAAACTGTTTTTT. It yields the protein CASSPQRDRFSTNEKLFF. This sequence joins TRBV27 and TRBJ1-4, with TRBD1 matching 8 bases. Trimming took 5 bases from V and 0 from J; bases not matched to a gene: 11. Per the germline V gene, CDR1 is MNHEY and CDR2 is SMNVEV (reference sequence). The CDR3 consists of 18 residues.

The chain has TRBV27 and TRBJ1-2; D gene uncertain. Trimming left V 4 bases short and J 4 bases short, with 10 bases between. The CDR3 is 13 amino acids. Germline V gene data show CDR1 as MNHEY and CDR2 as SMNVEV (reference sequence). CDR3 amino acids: CASSSKTIYGYTF. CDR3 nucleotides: TGTGCCAGCAGTTCAAAAACTATCTATGGCTACACCTTC.